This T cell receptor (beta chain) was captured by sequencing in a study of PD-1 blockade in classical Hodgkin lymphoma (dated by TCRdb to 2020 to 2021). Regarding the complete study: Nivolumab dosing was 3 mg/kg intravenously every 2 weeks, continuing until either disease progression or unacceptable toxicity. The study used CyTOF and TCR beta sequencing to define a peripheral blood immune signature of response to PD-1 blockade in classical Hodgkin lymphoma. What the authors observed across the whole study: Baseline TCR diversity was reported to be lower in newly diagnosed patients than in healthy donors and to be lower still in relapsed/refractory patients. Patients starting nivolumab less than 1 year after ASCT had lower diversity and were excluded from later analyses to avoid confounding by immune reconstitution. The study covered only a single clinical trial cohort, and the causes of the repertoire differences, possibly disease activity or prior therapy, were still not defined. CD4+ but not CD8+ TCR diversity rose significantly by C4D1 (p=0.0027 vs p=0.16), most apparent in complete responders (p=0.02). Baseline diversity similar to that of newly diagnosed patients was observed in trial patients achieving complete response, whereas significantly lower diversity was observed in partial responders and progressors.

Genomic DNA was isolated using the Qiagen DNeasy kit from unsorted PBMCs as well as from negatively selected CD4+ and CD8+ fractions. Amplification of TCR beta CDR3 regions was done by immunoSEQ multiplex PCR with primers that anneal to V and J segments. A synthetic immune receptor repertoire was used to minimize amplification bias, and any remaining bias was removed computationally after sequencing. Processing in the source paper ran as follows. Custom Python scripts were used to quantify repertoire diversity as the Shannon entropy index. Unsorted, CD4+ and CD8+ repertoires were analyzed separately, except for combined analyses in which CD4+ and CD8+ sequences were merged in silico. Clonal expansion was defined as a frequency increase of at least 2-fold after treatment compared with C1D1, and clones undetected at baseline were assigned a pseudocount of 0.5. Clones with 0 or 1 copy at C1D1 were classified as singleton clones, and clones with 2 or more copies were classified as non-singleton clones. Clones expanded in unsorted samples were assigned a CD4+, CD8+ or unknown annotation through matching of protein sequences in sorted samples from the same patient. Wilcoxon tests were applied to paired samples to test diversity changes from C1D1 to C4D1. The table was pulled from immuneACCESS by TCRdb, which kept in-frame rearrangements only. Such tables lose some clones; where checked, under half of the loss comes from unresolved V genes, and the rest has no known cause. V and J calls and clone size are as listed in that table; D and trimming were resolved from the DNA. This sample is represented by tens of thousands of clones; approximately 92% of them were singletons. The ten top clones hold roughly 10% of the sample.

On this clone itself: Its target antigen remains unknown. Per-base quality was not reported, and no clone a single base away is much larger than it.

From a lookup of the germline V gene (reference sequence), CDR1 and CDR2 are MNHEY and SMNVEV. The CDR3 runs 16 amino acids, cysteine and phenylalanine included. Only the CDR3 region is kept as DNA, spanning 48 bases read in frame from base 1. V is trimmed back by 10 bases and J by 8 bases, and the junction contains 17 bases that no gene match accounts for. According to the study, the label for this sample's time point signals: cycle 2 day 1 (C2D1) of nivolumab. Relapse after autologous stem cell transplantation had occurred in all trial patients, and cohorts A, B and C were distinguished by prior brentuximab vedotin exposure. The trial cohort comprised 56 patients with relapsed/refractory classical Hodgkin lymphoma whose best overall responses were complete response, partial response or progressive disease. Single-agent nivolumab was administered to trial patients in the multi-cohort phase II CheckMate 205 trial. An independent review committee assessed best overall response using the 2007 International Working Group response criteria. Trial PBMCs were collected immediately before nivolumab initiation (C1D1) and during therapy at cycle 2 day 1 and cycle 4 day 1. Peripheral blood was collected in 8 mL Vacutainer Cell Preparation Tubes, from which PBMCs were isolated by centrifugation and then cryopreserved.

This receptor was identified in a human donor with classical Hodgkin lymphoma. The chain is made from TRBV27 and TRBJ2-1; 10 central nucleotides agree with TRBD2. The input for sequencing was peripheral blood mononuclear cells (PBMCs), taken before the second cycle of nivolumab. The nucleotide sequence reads TGTGCCACCGACTCAATAAAAGCGGGAGGGCCATATGAGCAGTTCTTC. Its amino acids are CATDSIKAGGPYEQFF.